This T cell receptor (beta chain) was identified during a study of control samples from healthy donors and cancer patients. Germline-derived CDR1 and CDR2 are MNHEY and SVGEGT. The CDR3 covers 16 residues. Trimming pared 6 bases from V and 4 bases from J, leaving 16 bases between. Repertoires were generated with immunoSEQ multiplex PCR, while TCRdb's copy carries only in-frame clones and drops some. The sample lists 90,000 or so clones, 70% to 90% occurring once. The sequencing sample was made of blood. The TCR comes from a man aged 25-45 years in good health. The J gene is TRBJ1-6, the V gene TRBV6-2 or TRBV6-3; D uncertain. The CDR3, as DNA: TGTGCCAGCAGCCCGGGTGGGGTCAAGTATAATTCACCCCTCCACTTT. Protein sequence: CASSPGGVKYNSPLHF.